The clone carrying this TCR beta chain appeared many times. TCRdb fed the 5' RACE reads into MiXCR, producing one record per CDR3 protein. This table holds some 250,000 distinct CDR3 sequences, more than 3.5% found once. This sample was included in a study of T cells after yellow fever vaccination. The V end was cut by 6 bases, the J end by 4 bases, with 10 bases between. The CDR3 is 11 residues long. Per the germline V gene, CDR1 is DFQATT and CDR2 is SNEGSKA (reference sequence). J is TRBJ2-7 and V is TRBV20-1; no firm D call. This receptor was obtained from a man aged 18 to 29 who received the YFV17D yellow fever vaccine. The source was PBMCs, collected 15 days after the yellow fever booster vaccination. Here the CDR3 DNA reads TGCAGTGCCTTGGACGGTTACGAGCAGTACTTC. Translation gives CSALDGYEQYF.